The rows below give T cell receptor beta chains drawn from one sample of a study of identical twins. TCRdb called the 5' RACE reads again in MiXCR, with one record for every CDR3 protein. The sample includes hundreds of thousands of distinct CDR3 sequences, 9% to 15% of them seen just once. In addition, the sample was reused for a study of yellow fever vaccine responses in identical twins.

The specimen was PBMCs. The receptors here all came from a woman younger than 35 in good health. Both conserved end residues are part of each CDR3. A D gene is named only where the DNA matches it firmly. Only some rows state a clone size, as once, few, many or a class for expanded clones.

>TRBD2|TRBV27|TRBJ2-5|few
CASSLVPGLQETQYF
TGTGCCAGCAGTCTTGTCCCGGGACTACAAGAGACCCAGTACTTC
>-|TRBV6-1|TRBJ1-1|-
CASSVGRDRMNTEAFF
TGTGCCAGCAGTGTTGGCAGGGATCGAATGAACACTGAAGCTTTCTTT
>TRBD1|TRBV2|TRBJ2-7|few
CASSGDRGIYYEQYF
TGTGCCAGCAGTGGTGACAGGGGCATTTACTACGAGCAGTACTTC
>TRBD2|TRBV7-2|TRBJ2-1|few
CASSRAGGPGNEQFF
TGTGCCAGCAGCCGAGCGGGGGGGCCCGGAAATGAGCAGTTCTTC
>TRBD2|TRBV7-2|TRBJ2-5|few
CASRGLAREGTQYF
TGTGCCAGCAGAGGACTAGCGAGAGAGGGGACCCAGTACTTC
>-|TRBV25-1|TRBJ2-5|-
CASGATLGETQYF
TGTGCCAGCGGGGCCACCCTCGGAGAGACCCAGTACTTC
>-|TRBV3-1|TRBJ2-1|-
CASSQVGGFEQFF
TGTGCCAGCAGCCAAGTTGGGGGGTTTGAGCAGTTCTTC
>-|TRBV28|TRBJ2-2|-
CASSLSRGPGGELFF
TGTGCCAGCAGTTTAAGCCGGGGGCCGGGCGGGGAGCTGTTTTTT
>-|TRBV27|TRBJ2-3|few
CASSLNFHYFTDTQYF
TGTGCCAGCAGTTTAAACTTCCACTATTTCACAGATACGCAGTATTTT
>TRBD2|TRBV7-8|TRBJ2-1|many
CASSLYQRESYNEQFF
TGTGCCAGCAGCTTATACCAGCGGGAATCCTACAATGAGCAGTTCTTC
>-|TRBV3-1|TRBJ2-1|-
CASSQDAMVQFF
TGTGCCAGCAGCCAAGACGCGATGGTGCAGTTCTTC
>-|TRBV2|TRBJ2-7|-
CASKGVYDYEQYF
TGTGCCAGCAAAGGGGTGTATGACTACGAGCAGTACTTC
>-|TRBV11-3|TRBJ1-2|-
CASSLVLYPPGRPPNYGYTF
TGTGCCAGCAGCTTAGTGCTTTACCCCCCCGGACGCCCTCCTAACTATGGCTACACCTTC
>-|TRBV28|TRBJ2-3|few
CASSFSYSSTDTQYF
TGTGCCAGCAGTTTTTCGTACTCTAGCACAGATACGCAGTATTTT
>TRBD2|TRBV20-1|TRBJ2-3|-
CSARDPSGSSDTQYF
TGCAGTGCTAGAGACCCTAGCGGGAGCTCAGATACGCAGTATTTT
>-|TRBV20-1|TRBJ2-2|many
CSASGLGANTGELFF
TGCAGTGCTAGTGGTCTTGGGGCGAACACCGGGGAGCTGTTTTTT
>TRBD1|TRBV6-5|TRBJ1-1|few
CASSYSGQGATEAFF
TGTGCCAGCAGTTACTCGGGACAGGGAGCCACTGAAGCTTTCTTT
>TRBD2|TRBV12-3/TRBV12-4|TRBJ2-1|few
CASSFSSGDNEQFF
TGTGCCAGCAGTTTTTCTAGCGGAGACAATGAGCAGTTCTTC
>-|TRBV6-6|TRBJ2-3|many
CASRSLADTQYF
TGTGCCAGCAGGTCCCTAGCGGATACGCAGTATTTT
>-|TRBV27|TRBJ2-1|few
CASSLAIGYNEQFF
TGTGCCAGCAGTTTGGCGATAGGCTACAATGAGCAGTTCTTC
>-|TRBV5-1|TRBJ2-3|few
CASSLVSWTSDTQYF
TGCGCCAGCAGCTTGGTTAGCTGGACCTCAGATACGCAGTATTTT
>-|TRBV2|TRBJ1-1|-
CASSDRRGTDTEAFF
TGTGCCAGCAGTGATAGGAGAGGGACGGACACTGAAGCTTTCTTT
>-|TRBV28|TRBJ2-4|-
CASSLSINIQYF
TGTGCCAGCAGTTTATCTATAAACATTCAGTACTTC
>-|TRBV3-1|TRBJ1-4|-
CASSPHPTGEKLFF
TGTGCCAGCAGCCCACACCCGACAGGTGAAAAACTGTTTTTT
>-|TRBV11-3|TRBJ2-7|few
CASGDGLSYEQYF
TGTGCCAGCGGGGATGGGCTCTCCTACGAGCAGTACTTC
>-|TRBV12-3/TRBV12-4|TRBJ2-5|many
CASSLALRETQYF
TGTGCCAGCAGTTTAGCGCTTCGCGAGACCCAGTACTTC
>TRBD1|TRBV5-1|TRBJ2-7|-
CASSPGTGVGYEQYF
TGCGCCAGCAGCCCGGGGACAGGGGTAGGGTACGAGCAGTACTTC
>-|TRBV15|TRBJ2-2|few
CATSRARDPGELFF
TGTGCCACCAGCAGAGCCCGGGATCCCGGGGAGCTGTTTTTT
>-|TRBV3-1|TRBJ2-3|-
CASSQGTNTQYF
TGTGCCAGCAGCCAAGGGACCAATACGCAGTATTTT
>-|TRBV18|TRBJ2-5|many
CASSPREYQETQYF
TGTGCCAGCTCACCAAGAGAGTACCAAGAGACCCAGTACTTC
>-|TRBV10-3|TRBJ1-2|few
CAISDGANYGYTF
TGTGCCATCAGTGACGGAGCTAACTATGGCTACACCTTC
>-|TRBV5-5|TRBJ1-2|many
CASSLGTAPSGYGYTF
TGTGCCAGCAGCTTGGGGACAGCCCCATCGGGCTATGGCTACACCTTC
>-|TRBV20-1|TRBJ2-7|few
CSASRAGSYEQYF
TGCAGTGCTAGTAGGGCCGGCTCCTACGAGCAGTACTTC
>TRBD2|TRBV2|TRBJ2-1|few
CASSGTSGTDEQFF
TGTGCCAGCAGTGGGACTAGCGGGACGGATGAGCAGTTCTTC
>-|TRBV7-9|TRBJ2-7|-
CASSSLAENYEQYF
TGTGCCAGCAGCTCTCTAGCAGAAAACTACGAGCAGTACTTC
>-|TRBV27|TRBJ1-2|few
CASSKKTDLNYGYTF
TGTGCCAGCAGCAAAAAGACAGATTTGAACTATGGCTACACCTTC
>TRBD1|TRBV4-1|TRBJ1-1|-
CASSRLQGEAFF
TGCGCCAGCAGCCGATTACAGGGGGAAGCTTTCTTT
>TRBD2|TRBV9|TRBJ2-3|few
CASSYSGWADTQYF
TGTGCCAGCAGCTATAGCGGGTGGGCAGATACGCAGTATTTT
>-|TRBV20-1|TRBJ2-1|few
CSARRGGGHEQFF
TGCAGTGCCCGGAGGGGGGGAGGCCATGAGCAGTTCTTC
>-|TRBV20-1|TRBJ1-1|-
CSARSTGNTEAFF
TGCAGTGCTAGATCGACAGGGAACACTGAAGCTTTCTTT
>-|TRBV5-1|TRBJ2-5|few
CASSLSQGSQETQYF
TGCGCCAGCAGCTTGTCGCAGGGCAGTCAAGAGACCCAGTACTTC
>-|TRBV7-9|TRBJ2-7|-
CASSPTVDYEQYF
TGTGCCAGCAGCCCCACCGTCGACTACGAGCAGTACTTC
>-|TRBV7-6|TRBJ2-5|-
CASSFRLSGGPSETQYF
TGTGCCAGCAGCTTTCGACTATCCGGGGGGCCAAGTGAGACCCAGTACTTC
>TRBD1|TRBV2|TRBJ2-3|few
CASSWDSPTDTQYF
TGTGCCAGCAGCTGGGACAGTCCCACAGATACGCAGTATTTT
>TRBD1|TRBV29-1|TRBJ1-2|-
CSVEGGDRDYGYTF
TGCAGCGTTGAAGGGGGAGACAGGGACTATGGCTACACCTTC
>TRBD2|TRBV29-1|TRBJ2-1|-
CSVGGSGFLSSYNEQFF
TGCAGCGTTGGCGGTAGCGGGTTCCTTAGCTCCTACAATGAGCAGTTCTTC